Detailed here is one T cell receptor (beta chain). The germline CDR1 and CDR2 sequences are LGHDT and YNNKEL (reference sequence). The CDR3 consists of 16 residues. V dropped 4 bases and J dropped 2 bases, with 16 bases sitting between them. Authors' analysis steps: Amplification of reference gene primers provided the estimated nucleated cell counts. TCRdb's table, derived via immunoSEQ multiplex PCR, lists solely in-frame clones and lacks some. The V and J calls and the clone size are those of that table, but D and trimming were determined from the DNA. The table includes a few hundred thousand clones, approximately 87% detected once. The data originate from a study of blood T cell repertoires in COVID-19. Study details: T cells, B-cell-depleted T cells, or PBMCs supplied cDNA or gDNA.

Sequencing input: peripheral blood. The sequence was collected from a woman aged 50 to 60 with acute or convalescent COVID-19. This chain connects TRBV3-1 (or the pseudogene TRBV3-2) to TRBJ2-3, with D possibly matching TRBD2 (6 bases). The CDR3 is CASSRGELAYTDTQYF. The DNA of the CDR3 is TGTGCCAGCAGCCGGGGGGAGCTAGCGTACACAGATACGCAGTATTTT.